This T cell receptor (beta chain) was identified during a study of long-term antiretroviral therapy in people with HIV. immunoSEQ v3.0 was run at survey level. Libraries were prepared by immunoSEQ multiplex PCR; TCRdb keeps only in-frame clonotypes and omits some of them. Of tens of thousands of clones detected, 91% appear once; the ten largest clones hold around 4.2%. Deletions cut 5 bases from V and 3 bases from J, with 14 bases between. Germline-derived CDR1 and CDR2 are MNHNY and SVGAGI (reference sequence). The CDR3 is made up of 15 amino acids. Sequenced material: unsorted PBMCs, taken 3.1 years after starting antiretroviral therapy. The receptor was derived from a man younger than 35 with HIV. The chain is built from TRBV6-6 and TRBJ1-5; no firm D call. The CDR3 nucleotides are TGTGCCAGCAGTCTACCCCCTAGGCCCAATCAGCCCCAGCATTTT. The encoded protein is CASSLPPRPNQPQHF.